The entry below describes one T cell receptor beta chain. The antigen remains unidentified. This entry comes from a study of radiotherapy plus CTLA-4 blockade in lung cancer. On the study more broadly: There were objective responses in roughly 17% of patients, and around 32% had disease control.

Germline V gene sequence: CDR1 SGDLS, CDR2 YYNGEE. V was pared by 0 bases and J by 5 bases, with 7 bases of the junction left unmatched. CDR3 length equals 16 residues. Focal radiation plus CTLA-4 blockade with ipilimumab was given to patients with chemo-refractory metastatic non-small-cell lung cancer. Using immunoSEQ multiplex PCR, the repertoire was profiled, and TCRdb retains in-frame clones only, with some absent. Of roughly 32,000 clones listed, 80% to 90% are singletons. Findings of the study overall: The study found tumor-derived TCR clones expanded in blood after radiotherapy plus ipilimumab. Reports identified early blood T cell clone dynamics, with interferon-beta, as the best response predictor.

The clonotype comes from a human donor with non-small cell lung cancer that progressed on radiotherapy plus ipilimumab. The V call is TRBV9, the J call TRBJ2-3, with 9 positions matching TRBD2. The starting material was peripheral blood, obtained from a patient treated with radiotherapy plus ipilimumab. The CDR3 nucleotides read TGTGCCAGCAGCGTAGGTGTAGCGGGGGATGGAGATACGCAGTATTTT. This encodes CASSVGVAGDGDTQYF.